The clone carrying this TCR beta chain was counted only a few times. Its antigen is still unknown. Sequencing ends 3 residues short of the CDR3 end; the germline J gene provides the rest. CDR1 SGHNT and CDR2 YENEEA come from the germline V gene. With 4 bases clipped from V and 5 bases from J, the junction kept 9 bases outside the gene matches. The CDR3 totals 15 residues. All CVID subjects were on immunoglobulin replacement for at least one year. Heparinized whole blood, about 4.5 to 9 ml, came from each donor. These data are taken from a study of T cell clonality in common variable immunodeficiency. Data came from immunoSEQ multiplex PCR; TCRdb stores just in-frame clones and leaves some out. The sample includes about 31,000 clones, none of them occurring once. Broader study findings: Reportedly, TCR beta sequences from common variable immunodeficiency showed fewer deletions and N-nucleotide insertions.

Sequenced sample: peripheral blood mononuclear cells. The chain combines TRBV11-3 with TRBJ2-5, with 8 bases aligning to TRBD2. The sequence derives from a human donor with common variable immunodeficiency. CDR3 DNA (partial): TGTGCCAGCAGCTCCCAAGCGGGAGTTTTGGAGACC. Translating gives CASSSQAGVLET. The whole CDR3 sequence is CASSSQAGVLETQYF.